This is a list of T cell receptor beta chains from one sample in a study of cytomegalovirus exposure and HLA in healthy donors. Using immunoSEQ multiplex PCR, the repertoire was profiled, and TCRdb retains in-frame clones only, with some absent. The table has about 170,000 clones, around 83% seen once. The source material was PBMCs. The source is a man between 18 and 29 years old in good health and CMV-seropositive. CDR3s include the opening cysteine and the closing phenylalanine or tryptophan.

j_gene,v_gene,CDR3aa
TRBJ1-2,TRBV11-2,CASSKRQGARDGYTF
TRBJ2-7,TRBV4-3,CASSQDRDILYEQYF
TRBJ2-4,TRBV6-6,CASGLLTGANSQYF
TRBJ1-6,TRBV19,CASSIQGFNSPLHF
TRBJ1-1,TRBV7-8,CASSFSDRNTEAFF
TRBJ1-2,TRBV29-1,CSVDRVYYGYTF
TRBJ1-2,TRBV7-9,CASSPGVHGYTF
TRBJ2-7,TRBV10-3,CAISEPGQGLGKQYF
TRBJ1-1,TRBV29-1,CSVDREGKAFF
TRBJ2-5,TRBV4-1,CASSQRRGETQYF
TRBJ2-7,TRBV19,CASSNGQGSYEQYF
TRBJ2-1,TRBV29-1,CSVEVGQRMPYNEQFF
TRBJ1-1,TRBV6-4,CASSASGGADTEAFF
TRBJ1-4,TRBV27,CASSLGRNEKLFF
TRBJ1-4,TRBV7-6,CASSLEHDNEKLFF
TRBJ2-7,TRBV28,CASSFLAGTDEQYF
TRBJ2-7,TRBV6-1,CAGSAGQGAYEQYF
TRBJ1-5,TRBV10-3,CAISESRGNQPQHF
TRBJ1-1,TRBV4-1,CASSQGGSGTKEAFF
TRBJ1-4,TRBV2,CASSLKGGVTNEKLFF
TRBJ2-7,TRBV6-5,CASRPRGGLYEQYF
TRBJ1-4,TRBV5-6,CASSAGGIATNEKLFF
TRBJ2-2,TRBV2,CASSFKVGTVDTGELFF
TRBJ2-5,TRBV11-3,CASSDRQGETQYF
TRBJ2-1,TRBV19,CASSMNSPGNEQFF
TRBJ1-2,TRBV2,CASSYGANYGYTF
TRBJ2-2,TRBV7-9,CASSLTVLNTGELFF
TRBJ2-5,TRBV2,CASSDAGGRETQYF
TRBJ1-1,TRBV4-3,CASSQDRQGAGNTEAFF
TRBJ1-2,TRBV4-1,CASSQESGGLQYGYTF
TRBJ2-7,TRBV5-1,CASSLGTGLNEQYF